A selection of T cell receptor beta chains follows, all from one sample in a study of shared clonotypes between healthy human individuals. The table came from immunoSEQ multiplex PCR; TCRdb's copy has only in-frame clones and leaves some out. The sample carries 950,000 to 1,100,000 clones, around 82% recorded once. Sequenced input: memory CD4+ T cells from PBMCs. These receptors were taken from a man aged 18 to 30 in good health. Some clones in this sample may be carry-over from other donors' samples. Each CDR3 is given without its conserved first and last residue. The D gene is left open where the match is weak.

D gene: NA
V gene: TRBV5-5
CDR3 protein: ASSFFPALEAF

D gene: TRBD1
V gene: TRBV5-4
CDR3 protein: ASSLDRQGYNEQF

D gene: TRBD2
V gene: TRBV4-2
CDR3 protein: ASSQGASGKDTQY

D gene: TRBD2
V gene: TRBV2
CDR3 protein: ASSVTSGIDEQY

D gene: NA
V gene: TRBV7-2
CDR3 protein: ASSLGGTASYEQY

D gene: TRBD2
V gene: TRBV9
CDR3 protein: ASSRTSAETQY

D gene: NA
V gene: TRBV5-4
CDR3 protein: ASSLVVDTGELF

D gene: NA
V gene: TRBV28
CDR3 protein: ASSLSGAGANVLT

D gene: NA
V gene: TRBV7-2
CDR3 protein: ASSPGAQGQPQH

D gene: NA
V gene: TRBV15
CDR3 protein: ATRQGLVSDTQY

D gene: TRBD2
V gene: TRBV18
CDR3 protein: ASSPGLAGDNEQF

D gene: NA
V gene: TRBV7-9
CDR3 protein: ASSSWTGTGELF

D gene: NA
V gene: TRBV11-2
CDR3 protein: ASSLDLANYGYT

D gene: NA
V gene: TRBV19
CDR3 protein: ASSIRTWGPSPYEQY

D gene: TRBD1
V gene: TRBV30
CDR3 protein: ASYRGQGRSEQY

D gene: TRBD1
V gene: TRBV9
CDR3 protein: ASSAPGQGRNEQF